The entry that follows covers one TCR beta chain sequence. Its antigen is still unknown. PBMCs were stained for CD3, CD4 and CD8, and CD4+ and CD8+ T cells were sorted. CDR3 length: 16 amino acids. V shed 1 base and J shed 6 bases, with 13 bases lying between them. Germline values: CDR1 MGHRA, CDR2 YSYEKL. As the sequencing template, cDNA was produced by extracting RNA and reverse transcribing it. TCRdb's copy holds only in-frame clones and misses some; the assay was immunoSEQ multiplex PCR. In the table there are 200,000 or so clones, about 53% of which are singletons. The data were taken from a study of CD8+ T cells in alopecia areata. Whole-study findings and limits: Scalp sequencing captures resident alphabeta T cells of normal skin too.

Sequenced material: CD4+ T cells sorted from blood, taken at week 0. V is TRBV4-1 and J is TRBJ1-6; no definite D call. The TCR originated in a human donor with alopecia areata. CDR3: CASSQVRAGSNSPLHF. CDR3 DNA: TGCGCCAGCAGCCAAGTTAGGGCCGGTAGTAATTCACCCCTCCACTTT.